This T cell receptor (beta chain) was obtained from a study of graft-versus-host responses after intestinal transplantation. Study summary: Multivisceral, liver-intestinal, or isolated intestinal grafts went to recipients. Induction with anti-thymocyte globulin, then tacrolimus and steroids for roughly 3 years, was given to all recipients. Study results and caveats: The highest levels of circulating GvH clones went along with early declines in HvG clones after transplant. The marrow of recipients harbored GvH clones, and ileum or blood showed some of them first.

The V end lost 0 bases, the J end lost 7 bases, and 7 bases lay between the germline ends. CDR3 length: 13 amino acids. Germline CDR1 is SGHAT and CDR2 is FQNNGV. The method was immunoSEQ multiplex PCR; TCRdb's version includes in-frame clones alone and lacks a portion of them. The sample consists of roughly 110,000 clones, roughly 92% of them appearing once. As to this clone: Antigen: not known.

This chain joins TRBV11-2 and TRBJ1-5, with D perhaps TRBD1 (5 bases). This receptor was obtained from a human donor who was the organ donor for an intestinal transplant. The sample consisted of unstimulated CD4+ T cells sorted from spleen or lymph node cells, taken before transplant. The CDR3 coding sequence is TGTGCCAGCAGCTTAGAGAGGGGACAGCCCCAGCATTTT. Its protein is CASSLERGQPQHF.